The sample holds a few counts of the clone carrying this T cell receptor (beta chain). The target antigen is unknown. The assay that was used to sequence DNA from cultured CD4+ T cells was the Oncomine TCR Beta short-read assay. TCRdb passed the PCR reads through MiXCR, listing each CDR3 protein once. The sample lists about 12,000 distinct CDR3 sequences, about 60% occurring once. The data derive from a study of vaccination and CD4 T cells after COVID-19. Study-wide results and limits: Median SARS-CoV-2-reactive clonotypes rose from approximately 21 to 40, not significantly.

Treatment denoted: approximately 11-day PBMC culture with coronavirus spike peptide pools or control peptides (ViraFEST assay). CDR1 and CDR2 from the germline V gene are MNHEY and SVGEGT. V lost 2 bases to trimming and J lost 0 bases, with 4 bases between them. The CDR3 consists of 13 residues. The receptor's source is a human donor who had recovered from COVID-19. The sample taken for sequencing was CD4+ T cells from blood, cultured in vitro. The rearrangement links TRBV6-2 or TRBV6-3 to TRBJ1-1, with D unresolved. The CDR3 DNA reads TGTGCCAGCAGTTACAGTATGAACACTGAAGCTTTCTTT. Amino acid sequence: CASSYSMNTEAFF.